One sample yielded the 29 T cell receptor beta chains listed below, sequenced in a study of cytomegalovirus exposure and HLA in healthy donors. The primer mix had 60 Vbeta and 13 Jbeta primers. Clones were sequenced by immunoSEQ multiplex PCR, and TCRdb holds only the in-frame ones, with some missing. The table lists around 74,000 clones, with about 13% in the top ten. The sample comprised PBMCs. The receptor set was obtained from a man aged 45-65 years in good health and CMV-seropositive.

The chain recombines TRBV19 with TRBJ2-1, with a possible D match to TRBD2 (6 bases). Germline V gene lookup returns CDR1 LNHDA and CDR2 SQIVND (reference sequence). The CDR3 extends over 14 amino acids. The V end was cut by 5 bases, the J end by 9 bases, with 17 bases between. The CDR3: CASSYRGGGGEQFF. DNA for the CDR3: TGTGCCAGTAGTTATCGGGGTGGGGGAGGTGAGCAGTTCTTC.

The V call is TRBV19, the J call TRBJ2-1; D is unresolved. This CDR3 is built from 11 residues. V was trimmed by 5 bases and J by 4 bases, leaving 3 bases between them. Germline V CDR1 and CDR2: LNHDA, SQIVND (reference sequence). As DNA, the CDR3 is TGTGCCAGTAGTGCGTACAATGAGCAGTTCTTC. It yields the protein CASSAYNEQFF.

CDR3 DNA sequence: TGTGCCAGCAGCATCGACAGACAGAGCTACGAGCAGTACGTC. It is translated as CASSIDRQSYEQYV. This chain connects TRBV11-2 to TRBJ2-7, with D maybe TRBD1 (5 bases). With 5 bases removed from V and 3 bases from J, the gap between germline ends came to 14 bases. The CDR3 sequence is 14 residues long. The germline V gene encodes CDR1 SGHAT and CDR2 FQNNGV.

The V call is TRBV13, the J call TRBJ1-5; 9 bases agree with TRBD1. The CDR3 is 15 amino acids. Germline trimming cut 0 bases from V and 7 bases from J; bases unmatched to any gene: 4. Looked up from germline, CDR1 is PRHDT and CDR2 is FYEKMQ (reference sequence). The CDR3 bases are TGTGCCAGCAGCTTAGGACAGGGGGCAGGCCAGCCCCAGCATTTT. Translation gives CASSLGQGAGQPQHF.

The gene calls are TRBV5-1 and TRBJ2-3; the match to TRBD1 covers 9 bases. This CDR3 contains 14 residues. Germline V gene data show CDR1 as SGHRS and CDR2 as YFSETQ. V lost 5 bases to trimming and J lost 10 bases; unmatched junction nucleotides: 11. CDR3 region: CASREGGQGRPQYF. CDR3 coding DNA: TGCGCCAGCAGAGAGGGGGGACAGGGTCGGCCGCAGTATTTT. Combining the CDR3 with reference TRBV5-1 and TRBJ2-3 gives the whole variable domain KAGVTQTPRYLIKTRGQQVTLSCSPISGHRSVSWYQQTPGQGLQFLFEYFSETQRNKGNFPGRFSGRQFSNSRSEMNVSTLELGDSALYLCASREGGQGRPQYFGPGTRLTVL.

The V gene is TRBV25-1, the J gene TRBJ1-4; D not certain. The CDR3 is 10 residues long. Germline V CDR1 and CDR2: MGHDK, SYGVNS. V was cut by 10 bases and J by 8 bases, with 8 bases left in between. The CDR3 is CATYREKLFF. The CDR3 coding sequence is TGTGCCACCTACCGGGAAAAACTGTTTTTT.

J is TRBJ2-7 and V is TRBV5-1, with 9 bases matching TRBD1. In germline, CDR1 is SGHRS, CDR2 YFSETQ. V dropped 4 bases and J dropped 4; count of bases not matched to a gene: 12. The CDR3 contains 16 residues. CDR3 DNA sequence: TGCGCCAGCAGCCTACTCAGCGGGACAGGGTGGTACGAGCAGTACTTC. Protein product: CASSLLSGTGWYEQYF.

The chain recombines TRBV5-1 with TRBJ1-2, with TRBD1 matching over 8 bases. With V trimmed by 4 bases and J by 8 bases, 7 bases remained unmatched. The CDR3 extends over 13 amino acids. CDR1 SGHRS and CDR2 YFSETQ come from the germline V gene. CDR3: CASSLGQGDGYTF. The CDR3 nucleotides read TGCGCCAGCAGCCTAGGACAGGGCGACGGCTACACCTTC.

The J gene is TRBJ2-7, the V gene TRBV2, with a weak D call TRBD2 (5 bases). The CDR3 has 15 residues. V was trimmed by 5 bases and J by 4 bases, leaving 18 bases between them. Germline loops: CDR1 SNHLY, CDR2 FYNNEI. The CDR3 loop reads CASSKSNRGAYEQYV. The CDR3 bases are TGTGCCAGCAGTAAGAGCAACCGGGGAGCTTACGAGCAGTACGTC.

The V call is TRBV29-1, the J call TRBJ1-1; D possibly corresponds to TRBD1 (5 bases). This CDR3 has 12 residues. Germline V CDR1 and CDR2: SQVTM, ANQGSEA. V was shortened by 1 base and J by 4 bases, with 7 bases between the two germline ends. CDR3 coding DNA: TGCAGCGTTGAAGGGGGCACCACTGAAGCTTTCTTT. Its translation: CSVEGGTTEAFF. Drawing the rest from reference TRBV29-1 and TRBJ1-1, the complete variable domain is SAVISQKPSRDICQRGTSLTIQCQVDSQVTMMFWYRQQPGQSLTLIATANQGSEATYESGFVIDKFPISRPNLTFSTLTVSNMSPEDSSIYLCSVEGGTTEAFFGQGTRLTVV.

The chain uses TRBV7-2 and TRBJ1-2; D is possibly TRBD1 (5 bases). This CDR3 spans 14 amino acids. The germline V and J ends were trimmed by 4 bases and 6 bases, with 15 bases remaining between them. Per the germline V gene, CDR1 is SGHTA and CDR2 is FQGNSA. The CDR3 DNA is TGTGCCAGCAGCTCAGGGTGGATTGGGGATGGCTACACCTTC. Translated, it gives CASSSGWIGDGYTF. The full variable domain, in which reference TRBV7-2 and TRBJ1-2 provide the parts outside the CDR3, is GAGVSQSPSNKVTEKGKDVELRCDPISGHTALYWYRQSLGQGLEFLIYFQGNSAPDKSGLPSDRFSAERTGGSVSTLTIQRTQQEDSAVYLCASSSGWIGDGYTFGSGTRLTVV.

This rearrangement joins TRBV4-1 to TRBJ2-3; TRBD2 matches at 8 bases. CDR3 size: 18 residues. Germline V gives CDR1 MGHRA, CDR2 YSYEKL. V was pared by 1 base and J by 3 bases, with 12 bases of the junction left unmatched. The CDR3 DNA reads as TGCGCCAGCAGCCAAGCCGAGGGAAGCGGGGGAGAGACAGATACGCAGTATTTT. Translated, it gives CASSQAEGSGGETDTQYF.

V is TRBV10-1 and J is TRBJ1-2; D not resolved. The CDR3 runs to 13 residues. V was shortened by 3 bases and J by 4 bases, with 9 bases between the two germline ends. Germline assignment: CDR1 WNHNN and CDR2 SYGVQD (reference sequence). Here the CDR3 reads CASSDSGIYGYTF. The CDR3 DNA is TGCGCCAGCAGTGACTCCGGGATCTATGGCTACACCTTC.

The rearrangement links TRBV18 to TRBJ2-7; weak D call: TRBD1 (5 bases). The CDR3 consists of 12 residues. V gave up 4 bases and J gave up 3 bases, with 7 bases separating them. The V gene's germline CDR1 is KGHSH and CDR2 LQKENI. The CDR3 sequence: CASSQGNYEQYF. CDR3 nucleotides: TGTGCCAGCTCACAGGGGAACTACGAGCAGTACTTC.

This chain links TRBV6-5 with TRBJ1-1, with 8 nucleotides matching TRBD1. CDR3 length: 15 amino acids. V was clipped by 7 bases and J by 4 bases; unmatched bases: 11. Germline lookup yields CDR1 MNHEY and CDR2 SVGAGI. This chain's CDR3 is CASKRSGQGITEAFF. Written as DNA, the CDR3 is TGTGCCAGCAAACGGTCAGGACAGGGAATCACTGAAGCTTTCTTT.

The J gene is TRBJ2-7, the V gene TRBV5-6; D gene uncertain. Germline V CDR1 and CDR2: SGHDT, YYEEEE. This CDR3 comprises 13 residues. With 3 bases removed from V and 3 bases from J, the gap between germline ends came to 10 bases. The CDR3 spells CASSSQQLYEQYV. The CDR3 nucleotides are TGTGCCAGCAGCTCCCAACAGCTCTACGAGCAGTACGTC.

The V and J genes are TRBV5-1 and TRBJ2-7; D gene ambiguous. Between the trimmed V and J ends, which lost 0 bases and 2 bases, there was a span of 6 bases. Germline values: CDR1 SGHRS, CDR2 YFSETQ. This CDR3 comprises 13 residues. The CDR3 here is CASSLGEAYEQYV. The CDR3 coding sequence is TGCGCCAGCAGCTTGGGTGAGGCCTACGAGCAGTACGTC.

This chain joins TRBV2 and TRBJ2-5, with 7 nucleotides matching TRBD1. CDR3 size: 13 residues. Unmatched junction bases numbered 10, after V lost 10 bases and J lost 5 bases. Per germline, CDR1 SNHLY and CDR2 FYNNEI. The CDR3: CATTNPTGETQYF. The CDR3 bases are TGTGCCACAACTAACCCGACAGGGGAGACCCAGTACTTC.

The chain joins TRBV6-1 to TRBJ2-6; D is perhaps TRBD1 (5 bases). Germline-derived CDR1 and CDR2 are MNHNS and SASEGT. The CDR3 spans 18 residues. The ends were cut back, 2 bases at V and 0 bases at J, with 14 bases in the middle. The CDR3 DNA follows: TGTGCCAGCAGTGAATGGAAAGGGGTGGGCTCTGGGGCCAACGTCCTGACTTTC. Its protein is CASSEWKGVGSGANVLTF.

The CDR3 DNA reads TGTGCCAGCAGTTTACCTTGGACAGGGGGCGCGAACACTGAAGCTTTCTTT. Translated: CASSLPWTGGANTEAFF. The chain couples TRBV28 to TRBJ1-1, with TRBD1 matching over 11 bases. The V gene's germline CDR1 is MDHEN and CDR2 SYDVKM. CDR3 length equals 17 residues. V lost 2 bases and J lost 1; bases outside the gene matches: 6.

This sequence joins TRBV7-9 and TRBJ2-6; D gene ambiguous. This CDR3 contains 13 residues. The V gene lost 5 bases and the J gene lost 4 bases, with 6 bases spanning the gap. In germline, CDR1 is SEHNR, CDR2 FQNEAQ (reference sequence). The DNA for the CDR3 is TGTGCCAGCAGCCTTCCGGGGGCCAACGTCCTGACTTTC. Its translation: CASSLPGANVLTF.

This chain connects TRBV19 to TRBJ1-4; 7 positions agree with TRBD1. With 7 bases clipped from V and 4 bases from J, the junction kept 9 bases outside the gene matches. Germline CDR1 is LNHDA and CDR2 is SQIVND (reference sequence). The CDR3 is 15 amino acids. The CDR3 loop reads CASTRSQGDNEKLFF. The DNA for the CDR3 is TGTGCCAGTACCCGAAGCCAGGGGGATAATGAAAAACTGTTTTTT.

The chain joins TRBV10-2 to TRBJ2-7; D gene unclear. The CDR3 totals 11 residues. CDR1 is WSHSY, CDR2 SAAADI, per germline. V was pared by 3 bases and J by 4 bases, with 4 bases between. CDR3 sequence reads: CASSDGYEQYV. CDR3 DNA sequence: TGCGCCAGCAGTGACGGGTACGAGCAGTACGTC.

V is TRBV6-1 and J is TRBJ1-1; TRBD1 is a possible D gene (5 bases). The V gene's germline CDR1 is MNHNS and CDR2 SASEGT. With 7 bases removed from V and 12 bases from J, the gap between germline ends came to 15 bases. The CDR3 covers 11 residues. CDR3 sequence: CASTLLGGSFF. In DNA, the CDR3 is TGTGCCAGCACCCTATTGGGGGGATCTTTCTTT.

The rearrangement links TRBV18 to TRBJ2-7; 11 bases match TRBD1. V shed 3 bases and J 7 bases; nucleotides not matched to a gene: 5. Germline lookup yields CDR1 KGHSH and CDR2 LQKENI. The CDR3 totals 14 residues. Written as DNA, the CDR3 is TGTGCCAGCTCACCGCGGACAGGGGGCGAGGAGCAGTACTTC. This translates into CASSPRTGGEEQYF.

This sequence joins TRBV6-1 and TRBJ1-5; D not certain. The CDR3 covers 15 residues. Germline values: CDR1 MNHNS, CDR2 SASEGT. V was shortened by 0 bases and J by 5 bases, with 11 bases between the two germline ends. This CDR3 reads CASSEALRLDQPQHF. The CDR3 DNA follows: TGTGCCAGCAGTGAAGCTCTGCGCCTAGATCAGCCCCAGCATTTT.

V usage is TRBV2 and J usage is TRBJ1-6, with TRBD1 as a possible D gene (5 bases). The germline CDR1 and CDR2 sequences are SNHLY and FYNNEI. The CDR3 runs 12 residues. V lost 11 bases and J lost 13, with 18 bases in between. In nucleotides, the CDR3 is TGTGCCGGGGCCCGTTCTCTGGGGCCCCTCCACTTT. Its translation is CAGARSLGPLHF.

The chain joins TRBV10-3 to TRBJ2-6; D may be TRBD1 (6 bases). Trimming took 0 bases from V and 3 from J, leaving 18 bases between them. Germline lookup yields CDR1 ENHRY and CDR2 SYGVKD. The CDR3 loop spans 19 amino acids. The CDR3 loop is CAISESKILTRGGANVLTF. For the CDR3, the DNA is TGTGCCATCAGTGAGTCGAAAATCCTCACCAGGGGTGGGGCCAACGTCCTGACTTTC.

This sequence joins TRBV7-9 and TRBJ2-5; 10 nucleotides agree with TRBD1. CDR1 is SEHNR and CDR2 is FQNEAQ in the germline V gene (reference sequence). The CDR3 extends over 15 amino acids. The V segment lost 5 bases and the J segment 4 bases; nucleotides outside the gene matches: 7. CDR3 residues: CASSRSDRGRETQYF. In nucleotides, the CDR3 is TGTGCCAGCAGCCGATCGGACAGGGGGAGAGAGACCCAGTACTTC.